Sequencing of this T cell receptor beta chain was carried out in a study of neurological immune-mediated disorders. This clonotype was observed many times. TCRdb reprocessed the 5' RACE reads via MiXCR and lists one record per CDR3 protein. The sample has roughly 4,000 distinct CDR3 sequences; about 30% are singletons. The sorted libraries involved the use of 750,000 to 1,000,000 CD4+ or CD8+ T cells. The V and J ends lost 4 bases and 6 bases respectively, with 8 bases between them. Germline loops: CDR1 SGHNT, CDR2 YENEEA. The CDR3 spans 12 residues. This chain links TRBV11-3 with TRBJ2-3; tentatively, D is TRBD1 (6 bases). This receptor was identified in a man in his fifties with HTLV-1-associated myelopathy (HAM/TSP). The sequenced sample was CD8+ T cells from blood. The CDR3, as DNA: TGTGCCAGCAGCTCGAGGGGGGATACGCAGTATTTT. Protein sequence: CASSSRGDTQYF.